These 17 T cell receptor beta chains originate from one sample sequenced in a study of OX40 agonist ivuxolimab in advanced cancers. The data were produced by immunoSEQ multiplex PCR, yet TCRdb's version contains in-frame clones alone and is incomplete. In the table there are approximately 54,000 clones, 80% to 95% of which are singletons. The specimen comprised CD4+ or CD8+ T cells sorted from blood, sampled in a trial of the OX40 agonist ivuxolimab. The receptor set was obtained from an adult with an advanced solid tumor such as melanoma, head and neck, liver or kidney cancer.

V is TRBV13 and J is TRBJ2-7; D ambiguous. The CDR3 is made up of 14 amino acids. V was trimmed by 2 bases and J by 10 bases, leaving 18 bases between them. The V gene's germline CDR1 is PRHDT and CDR2 FYEKMQ (reference sequence). In DNA, the CDR3 is TGTGCCAGCAGCTTACTTAGCCTAGGAGACCTTCAGTACTTC. Residues: CASSLLSLGDLQYF.

The chain uses TRBV11-3 and TRBJ2-1; D possibly corresponds to TRBD2 (5 bases). Trimming stripped 5 bases from V and 9 bases from J, with 11 bases between. Germline values: CDR1 SGHNT, CDR2 YENEEA. This CDR3 contains 12 residues. The CDR3 protein is CASSRESSEQFF. For the CDR3, the DNA is TGTGCCAGCAGCAGGGAGTCCAGTGAGCAGTTCTTC.

J is TRBJ2-5 and V is TRBV6-5, with TRBD2 identical over 11 bases. V dropped 5 bases and J dropped 4; count of bases not matched to a gene: 6. CDR1 and CDR2 (germline): MNHEY, SVGAGI. This CDR3 has 15 amino acids. The chain's CDR3 is CASSRSGGAGETQYF. CDR3 bases: TGTGCCAGCAGTCGTAGCGGGGGGGCGGGAGAGACCCAGTACTTC.

V is TRBV11-2 and J is TRBJ2-2; D uncertain. This CDR3 region has 15 residues. Trimming left V 6 bases short and J 6 bases short, with 17 bases between. CDR1 SGHAT and CDR2 FQNNGV come from the germline V gene. The CDR3, as DNA: TGTGCCAGCAGGCGCCTCGTGATCGGATCCGGGGAGCTGTTTTTT. Amino acid sequence: CASRRLVIGSGELFF.

V and J are TRBV7-9 and TRBJ1-1, with D unresolved. V gave up 1 base and J gave up 1 base, with 13 bases separating them. From germline, CDR1 is SEHNR and CDR2 FQNEAQ (reference sequence). The CDR3 has 16 residues. The CDR3 nucleotides are TGTGCCAGCAGCTTAGTAGGTGGTGGCCCGAACACTGAAGCTTTCTTT. It is translated as CASSLVGGGPNTEAFF.

The rearrangement joins TRBV19 to TRBJ1-1; D not resolved. V was cut by 9 bases and J by 2 bases, with 16 bases left in between. The CDR3 consists of 14 residues. Per the germline V gene, CDR1 is LNHDA and CDR2 is SQIVND (reference sequence). The CDR3 DNA sequence: TGTGCCAGCAGGATCATGCAACCCAACACTGAAGCTTTCTTT. The encoded protein is CASRIMQPNTEAFF.

A single count supports this clone. The rearrangement uses TRBV27 and TRBJ2-7; TRBD1 matches 7 bases. The germline gives CDR1 MNHEY, CDR2 SMNVEV (reference sequence). Trimming removed 3 bases from V and 2 bases from J; junction bases left unmatched: 4. This CDR3 comprises 14 residues. The CDR3 here is CASSFTDRTYEQYF. Here the CDR3 DNA reads TGTGCCAGCAGTTTTACGGACAGGACCTACGAGCAGTACTTC.

This clone was counted only a few times. The genes are TRBV14 and TRBJ2-1; D perhaps matches TRBD2 (6 bases). The V gene's germline CDR1 is SGHDN and CDR2 FVKESK. V lost 0 bases, J lost 0 bases, and 6 bases lay in between. The CDR3 spans 15 residues. In DNA form, the CDR3 reads TGTGCCAGCAGCCAAGACGGGAGCTCCTACAATGAGCAGTTCTTC. It is translated as CASSQDGSSYNEQFF.

This chain links TRBV4-3 with TRBJ2-3, with 8 nucleotides matching TRBD1. The germline CDR1 and CDR2 sequences are LGHNA and YSLEER. CDR3 length: 17 amino acids. Losses at the gene ends were 3 bases for V and 0 bases for J; bases not matched to a gene: 8. CDR3 protein: CASSQDRDSSSTDTQYF. The CDR3 nucleotides are TGCGCCAGCAGCCAGGACAGGGATTCGTCTAGCACAGATACGCAGTATTTT.

The chain couples TRBV4-3 to TRBJ1-2, with 8 bases that match TRBD1. Germline V gives CDR1 LGHNA, CDR2 YSLEER. J lost 4 bases, V lost 4 bases, and 8 bases had no gene match. The CDR3 spans 15 residues. The CDR3 reads CASSPTRQGPYGYTF. The CDR3 DNA follows: TGCGCCAGCAGCCCCACTAGACAGGGGCCCTATGGCTACACCTTC.

The chain uses TRBV9 and TRBJ2-5; D is undetermined. This CDR3 has 12 residues. Trimming left V 3 bases short and J 5 bases short, with 8 bases between. CDR1 SGDLS and CDR2 YYNGEE come from the germline V gene. CDR3 nucleotides: TGTGCCAGCAGCGACACTGGGGAGACCCAGTACTTC. This codes for CASSDTGETQYF. The full variable domain, rest sourced from reference TRBV9 and TRBJ2-5, is DSGVTQTPKHLITATGQRVTLRCSPRSGDLSVYWYQQSLDQGLQFLIQYYNGEERAKGNILERFSAQQFPDLHSELNLSSLELGDSALYFCASSDTGETQYFGPGTRLLVL.

V and J are TRBV18 and TRBJ2-1; D is ambiguous. CDR1 and CDR2 (germline): KGHSH, LQKENI. Between the trimmed V and J ends, which lost 2 bases and 4 bases, there was a span of 3 bases. The CDR3 has 12 amino acids. The CDR3 sequence: CASSPGYNEQFF. Here the CDR3 DNA reads TGTGCCAGCTCACCAGGGTACAATGAGCAGTTCTTC.

The genes are TRBV6-5 and TRBJ2-5; TRBD1 matches at 11 bases. CDR3 length: 15 residues. With 4 bases clipped from V and 5 bases from J, the junction kept 6 bases outside the gene matches. Germline V gene sequence: CDR1 MNHEY, CDR2 SVGAGI. The CDR3 DNA sequence: TGTGCCAGCAGTTTGGACAGGGGGCTGGGGGAGACCCAGTACTTC. The encoded protein is CASSLDRGLGETQYF.

The V and J genes are TRBV4-2 and TRBJ1-1, with D uncertain. This CDR3 comprises 13 residues. V was clipped by 0 bases and J by 3 bases, with 5 bases between them. Germline loops: CDR1 LGHNA, CDR2 YNFKEQ. The CDR3 DNA reads TGTGCCAGCAGCCAAGATGCAGACACTGAAGCTTTCTTT. Protein sequence: CASSQDADTEAFF.

The chain links TRBV2 to TRBJ1-2; no reliable D call. The V gene lost 0 bases and the J gene lost 4 bases, with 15 bases spanning the gap. CDR3 length equals 16 residues. Germline lookup yields CDR1 SNHLY and CDR2 FYNNEI. For the CDR3, the DNA is TGTGCCAGCAGTGAAGCGCTCGAGGGTAGTATCTATGGCTACACCTTC. Protein: CASSEALEGSIYGYTF.

The V call is TRBV5-1, the J call TRBJ1-1, with D perhaps matching TRBD1 (6 bases). Trimming removed 3 bases from V and 0 bases from J, with 18 bases in between. The length of the CDR3 is 17 residues. Germline V gene data show CDR1 as SGHRS and CDR2 as YFSETQ. Here the CDR3 DNA reads TGCGCCAGCAGCTCCCGGGACTACAGGGAGGTGAACACTGAAGCTTTCTTT. Translated, it gives CASSSRDYREVNTEAFF. Complete variable domain (other parts from reference TRBV5-1 and TRBJ1-1): KAGVTQTPRYLIKTRGQQVTLSCSPISGHRSVSWYQQTPGQGLQFLFEYFSETQRNKGNFPGRFSGRQFSNSRSEMNVSTLELGDSALYLCASSSRDYREVNTEAFFGQGTRLTVV.

The rearrangement links TRBV27 to TRBJ2-1, with 10 bases fitting TRBD2. The CDR3 runs to 15 residues. The V and J ends lost 3 bases and 8 bases, in that order; junction bases with no gene match: 7. Germline V gene sequence: CDR1 MNHEY, CDR2 SMNVEV (reference sequence). This chain's CDR3 is CASSFQRGGPDEQFF. The DNA of the CDR3 is TGTGCCAGCAGTTTCCAGCGGGGGGGCCCGGATGAGCAGTTCTTC.